The sequence of this T cell receptor beta chain was determined in a study of cytomegalovirus exposure and HLA in healthy donors. Study-wide results and caveats: Most TCR sequences proved rare, with some public TCRs found in many donors.

V lost 0 bases to trimming and J lost 4 bases; unmatched junction nucleotides: 0. Germline lookup yields CDR1 MNHEY and CDR2 SVGAGI. The CDR3 is 15 residues long. Primers included in the PCR were 60 Vbeta and 13 Jbeta primers. The repertoire was sequenced with immunoSEQ multiplex PCR; TCRdb's copy has only in-frame clones and lacks some. The sample has under 150,000 clones, approximately 78% seen once. As to this clone: The antigen is unknown. The sample carries other DNA sequences with the same CDR3.

The sequencing input was PBMCs. The rearrangement links TRBV6-5 to TRBJ1-5; 10 bases align to TRBD1. The TCR was taken from a woman in her thirties or forties in good health and CMV-seropositive. The CDR3 sequence is CASSYSGQGNQPQHF. The CDR3 DNA reads as TGTGCCAGCAGTTACTCGGGACAGGGGAATCAGCCCCAGCATTTT.